This is a list of T cell receptor beta chains from one sample in a study of blood T cell repertoires in COVID-19. Libraries were prepared by immunoSEQ multiplex PCR; TCRdb keeps only in-frame clonotypes and omits some of them. The sample contains 110,000 or so clones, around three quarters of which appear only once. The sequenced sample was peripheral blood. The receptor set was obtained from a human donor in a cohort sampled during active or convalescent COVID-19. CDR3s include the opening cysteine and the closing phenylalanine or tryptophan. Each record gives: clone size, J gene, CDR3 length, V gene, D gene, CDR3 DNA, CDR3 protein. The D gene is left open where the match is weak. Expanded clones are given a class, and other clones once, few, many or no size at all.

clone_size: NA
j_call: TRBJ2-4
cdr3_length: 15
v_call: TRBV29-1
d_call: TRBD1
cdr3_nt: TGCAGCGTTGAACTGCTAGGGACAGTAAAAAACATTCAGTACTTC
cdr3_aa: CSVELLGTVKNIQYF

clone_size: NA
j_call: TRBJ2-6
cdr3_length: 17
v_call: TRBV18
d_call: TRBD1
cdr3_nt: TGTGCCAGCTCACCGGGACAGGGGAAGGCTGGGGCCAACGTCCTGACTTTC
cdr3_aa: CASSPGQGKAGANVLTF

clone_size: NA
j_call: TRBJ2-5
cdr3_length: 12
v_call: TRBV3-1/TRBV3-2
d_call: TRBD2
cdr3_nt: TGTGCCAGCAGCTTACCGGGACTAGATGAGTACTTC
cdr3_aa: CASSLPGLDEYF

clone_size: NA
j_call: TRBJ2-1
cdr3_length: 12
v_call: TRBV15
d_call: NA
cdr3_nt: TGTGCCACCAGCAGATCCGGGGGAGAGCAGTTCTTC
cdr3_aa: CATSRSGGEQFF

clone_size: NA
j_call: TRBJ2-7
cdr3_length: 17
v_call: TRBV7-8
d_call: NA
cdr3_nt: TGTGCCAGCAGCCGAGTCACAACAGGGGGGGCGTCCTACGAGCAGTACTTC
cdr3_aa: CASSRVTTGGASYEQYF

clone_size: NA
j_call: TRBJ1-2
cdr3_length: 15
v_call: TRBV7-8
d_call: TRBD1
cdr3_nt: TGTGCCAGCAGCTTAGCCTACAGGGGCCACTATGGCTACACCTTC
cdr3_aa: CASSLAYRGHYGYTF

clone_size: once
j_call: TRBJ2-7
cdr3_length: 14
v_call: TRBV5-1
d_call: NA
cdr3_nt: TGCGCCAGCCACTCGGGACAACTGGGCTACGAGCAGTACTTC
cdr3_aa: CASHSGQLGYEQYF

clone_size: NA
j_call: TRBJ2-7
cdr3_length: 12
v_call: TRBV2
d_call: NA
cdr3_nt: TGTGCCAGCAGTACCCGAGCTCTCGAGCAGTACTTC
cdr3_aa: CASSTRALEQYF

clone_size: few
j_call: TRBJ2-7
cdr3_length: 15
v_call: TRBV7-2
d_call: NA
cdr3_nt: TGTGCCAGCAGCCGCGGGGGGACAGAGAGATACGAGCAGTACTTC
cdr3_aa: CASSRGGTERYEQYF

clone_size: NA
j_call: TRBJ1-6
cdr3_length: 13
v_call: TRBV6-5
d_call: TRBD1
cdr3_nt: TGTGCCAGCAGTTACTCCGGCGACAGGGGGGCCCACTTT
cdr3_aa: CASSYSGDRGAHF

clone_size: NA
j_call: TRBJ1-6
cdr3_length: 15
v_call: TRBV19
d_call: TRBD1
cdr3_nt: TGTGCCAGTAGTATGAGCAGGGGGTATAATTCACCCCTCCACTTT
cdr3_aa: CASSMSRGYNSPLHF

clone_size: NA
j_call: TRBJ1-1
cdr3_length: 15
v_call: TRBV27
d_call: TRBD1
cdr3_nt: TGTGCCAGCACCCCGGGCAGGGGGAGATGGACTGAAGCTTTCTTT
cdr3_aa: CASTPGRGRWTEAFF

clone_size: NA
j_call: TRBJ2-7
cdr3_length: 16
v_call: TRBV3-1/TRBV3-2
d_call: TRBD2
cdr3_nt: TGTGCCAGCAGCCAAGGGACGGGCGGGAGGGCCTACGAGCAGTACTTC
cdr3_aa: CASSQGTGGRAYEQYF